This record looks at one T cell receptor (beta chain) sequence and its context. No antigen is known for it. The data belong to a study of a mutant IDH1 vaccine in newly diagnosed glioma. Looking at the study overall: Patients received eight vaccinations in weeks 1, 3, 5, 7, 11, 15, 19, 23.

Per the germline V gene, CDR1 is SGHDT and CDR2 is YYEEEE. V shed 1 base, J shed 2 bases, and the junction held 1 base outside the gene matches. The CDR3 has 15 residues. Time point indicated: week 23, last vaccination. A 20-mer mutant IDH1 peptide at 300 ug was injected subcutaneously with topical imiquimod. Profiling relied on immunoSEQ multiplex PCR, and the TCRdb table lists in-frame clones only, not all of them. This sample yields tens of thousands of clones, of which roughly 80% are seen a single time; around 6.2% belongs to the top ten. The chain has TRBV5-6 and TRBJ1-5, with 9 positions matching TRBD1. This TCR was sampled from a man aged 35-49 years with glioma. The material sequenced was PBMCs, taken from a glioma patient whose treatment included an IDH1 peptide vaccine. CDR3 protein: CASSLWDRGNQPQHF. Written as DNA, the CDR3 is TGTGCCAGCAGCTTGTGGGACAGGGGCAATCAGCCCCAGCATTTT.